This T cell receptor beta chain stems from a study of monozygotic twins with inflammatory bowel disease. Broader study findings: Immunosuppressive treatments were not uniform, and this may have added variability to patient repertoires. Fewer shared clonotypes with others were found in IBD patients than in healthy twins, especially with disease activity.

Remarks on this clonotype: The antigen is undetermined.

After re-calling the 5' RACE reads, TCRdb lists one entry per CDR3 protein, DNA absent. Here the sample table reports some 150,000 distinct CDR3 sequences. From germline, CDR1 is SGHTA and CDR2 FQGNSA. This CDR3 region has 15 residues. The source material was blood. V and J are TRBV7-2 and TRBJ2-5; the TCRdb call, TRBD2, lacks DNA for checking. The clonotype comes from a human donor with ulcerative colitis or Crohn's disease, or a healthy co-twin of an affected twin (not recorded which). The CDR3 loop reads CASSLNSGSPQTQYF.